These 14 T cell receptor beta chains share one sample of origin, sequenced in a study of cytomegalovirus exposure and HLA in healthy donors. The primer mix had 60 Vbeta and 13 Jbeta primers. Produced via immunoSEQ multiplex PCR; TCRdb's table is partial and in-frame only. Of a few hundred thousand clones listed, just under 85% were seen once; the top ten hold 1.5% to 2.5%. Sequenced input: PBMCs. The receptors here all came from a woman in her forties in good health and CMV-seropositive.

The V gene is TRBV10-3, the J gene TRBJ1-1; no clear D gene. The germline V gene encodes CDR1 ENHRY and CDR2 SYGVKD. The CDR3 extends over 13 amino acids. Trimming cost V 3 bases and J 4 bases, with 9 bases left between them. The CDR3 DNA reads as TGTGCCATCAGTGACCGGGTCAGCACTGAAGCTTTCTTT. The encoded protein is CAISDRVSTEAFF.

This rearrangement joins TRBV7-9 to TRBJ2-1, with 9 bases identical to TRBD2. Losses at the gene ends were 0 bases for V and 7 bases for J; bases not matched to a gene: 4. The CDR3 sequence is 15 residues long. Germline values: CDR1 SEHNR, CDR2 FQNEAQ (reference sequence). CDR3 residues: CASSLAGGRGNEQFF. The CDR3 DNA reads TGTGCCAGCAGCTTAGCCGGCGGGAGGGGGAATGAGCAGTTCTTC.

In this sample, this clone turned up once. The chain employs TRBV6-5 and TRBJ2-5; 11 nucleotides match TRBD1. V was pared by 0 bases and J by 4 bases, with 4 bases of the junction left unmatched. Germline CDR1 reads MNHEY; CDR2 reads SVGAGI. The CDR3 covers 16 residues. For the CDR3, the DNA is TGTGCCAGCAGTTACTCGCCCGGGACAGGGGGAGAGACCCAGTACTTC. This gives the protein CASSYSPGTGGETQYF.

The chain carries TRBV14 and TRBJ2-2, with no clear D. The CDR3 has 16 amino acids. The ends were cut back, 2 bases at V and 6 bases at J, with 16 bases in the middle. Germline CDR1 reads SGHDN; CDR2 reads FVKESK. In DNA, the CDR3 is TGTGCCAGCAGCCAACCACATCCCCCCACCTCCGGGGAGCTGTTTTTT. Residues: CASSQPHPPTSGELFF.

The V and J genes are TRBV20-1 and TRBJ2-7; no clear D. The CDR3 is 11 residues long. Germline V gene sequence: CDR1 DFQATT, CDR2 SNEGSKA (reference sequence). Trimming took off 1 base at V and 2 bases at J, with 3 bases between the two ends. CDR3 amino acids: CSARAAYEQYF. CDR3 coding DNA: TGCAGTGCTAGAGCTGCCTACGAGCAGTACTTC.

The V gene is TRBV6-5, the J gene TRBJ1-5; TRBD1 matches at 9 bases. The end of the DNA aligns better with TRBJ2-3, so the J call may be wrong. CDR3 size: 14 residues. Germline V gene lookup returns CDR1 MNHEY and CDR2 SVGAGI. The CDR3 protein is CASRRTGVTQPQYF. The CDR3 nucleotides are TGTGCCAGCAGAAGGACAGGGGTCACTCAGCCCCAGTATTTT.

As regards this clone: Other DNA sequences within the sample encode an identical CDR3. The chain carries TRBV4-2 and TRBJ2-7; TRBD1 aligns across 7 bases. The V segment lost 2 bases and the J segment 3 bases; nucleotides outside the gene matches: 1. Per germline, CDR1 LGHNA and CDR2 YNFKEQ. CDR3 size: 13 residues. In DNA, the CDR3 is TGTGCCAGCAGCCAATCAGGGGGCTACGAGCAGTACTTC. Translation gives CASSQSGGYEQYF.

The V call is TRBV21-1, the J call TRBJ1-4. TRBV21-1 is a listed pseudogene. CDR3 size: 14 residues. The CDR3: CASSPQRRNEKLFF. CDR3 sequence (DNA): TGTGCCAGCAGCCCCCAGCGGCGTAATGAAAAACTGTTTTTT.

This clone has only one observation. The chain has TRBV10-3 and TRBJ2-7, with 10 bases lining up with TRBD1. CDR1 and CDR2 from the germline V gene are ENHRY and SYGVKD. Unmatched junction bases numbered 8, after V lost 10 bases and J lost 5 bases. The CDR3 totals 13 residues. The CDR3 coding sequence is TGTGCCACCCTACCGGGACAGGGGAACGAGCAGTACTTC. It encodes CATLPGQGNEQYF.

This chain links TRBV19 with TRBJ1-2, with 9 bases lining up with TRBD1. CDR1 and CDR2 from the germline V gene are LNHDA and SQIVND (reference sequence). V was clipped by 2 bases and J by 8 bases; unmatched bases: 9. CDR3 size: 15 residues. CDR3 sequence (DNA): TGTGCCAGTAGTATAAAGATTGGGACAGGGAAAGGCTACACCTTC. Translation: CASSIKIGTGKGYTF.

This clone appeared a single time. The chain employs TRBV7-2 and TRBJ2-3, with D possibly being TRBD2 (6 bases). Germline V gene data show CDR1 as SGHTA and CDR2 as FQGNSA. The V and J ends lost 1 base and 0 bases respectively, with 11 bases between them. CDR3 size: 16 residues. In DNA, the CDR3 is TGTGCCAGCAGCTTAGGGGGCGCGGGGAGCACAGATACGCAGTATTTT. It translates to CASSLGGAGSTDTQYF.

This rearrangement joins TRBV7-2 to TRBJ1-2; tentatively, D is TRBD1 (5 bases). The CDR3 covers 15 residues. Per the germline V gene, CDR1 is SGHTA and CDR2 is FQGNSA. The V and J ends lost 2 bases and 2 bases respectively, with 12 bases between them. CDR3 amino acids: CASSLLAAGNYGYTF. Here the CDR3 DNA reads TGTGCCAGCAGCTTACTGGCGGCAGGGAACTATGGCTACACCTTC.

The CDR3: CASSVAGAPYEQYF. In DNA, the CDR3 is TGTGCCAGCAGCGTAGCAGGGGCCCCCTACGAGCAGTACTTC. The V gene is TRBV9, the J gene TRBJ2-7; D is perhaps TRBD1 (6 bases). CDR1 is SGDLS, CDR2 YYNGEE, per germline. V lost 0 bases and J 2 bases, leaving 9 bases between the germline ends. This CDR3 spans 14 amino acids.

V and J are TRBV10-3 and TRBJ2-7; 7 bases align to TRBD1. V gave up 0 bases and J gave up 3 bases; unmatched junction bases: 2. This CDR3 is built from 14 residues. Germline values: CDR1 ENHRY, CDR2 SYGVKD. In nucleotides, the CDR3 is TGTGCCATCAGTGAGTCTGGGACAGTCTACGAGCAGTACTTC. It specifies CAISESGTVYEQYF.